This is a list of T cell receptor beta chains from one sample in a study of blood T cell repertoires in COVID-19. This table comes from immunoSEQ multiplex PCR, and its TCRdb copy is limited to in-frame clones, with some not included. Of about 170,000 clones in the sample, roughly 93% are singletons; the top ten hold 3.5% to 5%. The sequencing input was peripheral blood. The receptor set was obtained from a woman aged 50 to 65 with acute or convalescent COVID-19. Both conserved end residues are part of each CDR3. Each record gives: D gene, J gene, V gene, CDR3 DNA, CDR3 protein. A D gene is named only where the DNA matches it firmly.

D: NA; J: TRBJ1-2; V: TRBV27; DNA: TGTGCCAGCAGTTTTTCCTCTAACTATGGCTACACCTTC; CDR3: CASSFSSNYGYTF
D: TRBD2; J: TRBJ2-1; V: TRBV9; DNA: TGTGCCAGCAGCGCGGGACTAGCATTGTACAATGAGCAGTTCTTC; CDR3: CASSAGLALYNEQFF
D: NA; J: TRBJ1-1; V: TRBV12-3/TRBV12-4; DNA: TGTGCCACTCAGGGGTTCACTGAAGCTTTCTTT; CDR3: CATQGFTEAFF
D: TRBD1; J: TRBJ2-1; V: TRBV30; DNA: TGTGCCTGGAGTGTCCCACAGGGGAATGAGCAGTTCTTC; CDR3: CAWSVPQGNEQFF
D: TRBD1; J: TRBJ1-4; V: TRBV11-2; DNA: TGTGCCAGCAGCTTAGGCCCAATGGGACAGGGTACAGGAAAACTGTTTTTT; CDR3: CASSLGPMGQGTGKLFF
D: NA; J: TRBJ2-2; V: TRBV7-3; DNA: TGTGCCAGCAGCTATCAGGTCCCCGGGGAGCTGTTTTTT; CDR3: CASSYQVPGELFF
D: NA; J: TRBJ1-1; V: TRBV3-1/TRBV3-2; DNA: TGTGCCAGCAGCCAAGATAACTCTATGGCTTTCTTT; CDR3: CASSQDNSMAFF
D: NA; J: TRBJ1-1; V: TRBV30; DNA: TGTGCCTGGAGTAAAGGGGGGGGCACTGAAGCTTTCTTT; CDR3: CAWSKGGGTEAFF
D: TRBD1; J: TRBJ2-4; V: TRBV2; DNA: TGTGCCAGCAGTGACTTGACAGGGAGCGTTCAGTACTTC; CDR3: CASSDLTGSVQYF
D: TRBD1; J: TRBJ1-1; V: TRBV24-1; DNA: TGTGCCACCAGTGGGGCGGGACAGGGGGAAGATGAAGCTTTCTTT; CDR3: CATSGAGQGEDEAFF
D: NA; J: TRBJ1-2; V: TRBV27; DNA: TGTGCCAGCAGGGCGGCGGGGGACCCCCACTATGGCTACACCTTC; CDR3: CASRAAGDPHYGYTF
D: NA; J: TRBJ1-2; V: TRBV19; DNA: TGTGCCAGTAGTAGACTAAGAGCTAACTATGGCTACACCTTC; CDR3: CASSRLRANYGYTF
D: NA; J: TRBJ2-1; V: TRBV28; DNA: TGTGCCAGCAGTTTCCGTTCGGGAAACAATGAGCAGTTCTTC; CDR3: CASSFRSGNNEQFF
D: NA; J: TRBJ1-2; V: TRBV30; DNA: TGTGCCTACTCAATGAGGAGGGATCGTGGCTACACCTTC; CDR3: CAYSMRRDRGYTF
D: NA; J: TRBJ1-2; V: TRBV6-5; DNA: TGTGCCAGCAGTTACTACCCGGACAAATATGGCTACACCTTC; CDR3: CASSYYPDKYGYTF
D: NA; J: TRBJ1-5; V: TRBV12-5; DNA: TGTGCTAGTGGTAGGTCCGGGGGGGGAACGAATTTAGGCAATCAGCCCCAGCATTTT; CDR3: CASGRSGGGTNLGNQPQHF
D: TRBD2; J: TRBJ2-5; V: TRBV30; DNA: TGTGCCTGGAGTGGGGGGGCTAGCGGGAGAGGAGAGACCCAGTACTTC; CDR3: CAWSGGASGRGETQYF